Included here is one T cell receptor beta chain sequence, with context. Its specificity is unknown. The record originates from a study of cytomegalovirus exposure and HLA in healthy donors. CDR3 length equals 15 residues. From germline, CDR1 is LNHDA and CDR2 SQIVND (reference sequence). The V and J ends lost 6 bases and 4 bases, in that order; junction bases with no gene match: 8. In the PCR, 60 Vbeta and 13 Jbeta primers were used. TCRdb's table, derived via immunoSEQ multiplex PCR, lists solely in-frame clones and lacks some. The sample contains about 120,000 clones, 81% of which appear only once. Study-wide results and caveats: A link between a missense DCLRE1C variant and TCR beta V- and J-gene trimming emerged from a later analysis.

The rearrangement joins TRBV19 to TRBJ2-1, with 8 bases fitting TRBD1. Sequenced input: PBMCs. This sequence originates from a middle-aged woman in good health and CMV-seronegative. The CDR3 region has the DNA TGTGCCAGTAGGAACAGCAGGGGGCTATACAATGAGCAGTTCTTC. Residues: CASRNSRGLYNEQFF.